A selection of T cell receptor beta chains follows, all from one sample in a study of memory CD4+ T cells and cytomegalovirus serostatus. The repertoire was sequenced with immunoSEQ multiplex PCR; TCRdb's copy has only in-frame clones and lacks some. The sample holds about 59,000 clones; roughly 77% are singletons and the top ten take 1% to 1.2%. The sample was memory CD4+ T cells from blood. Receptors originate from an adult in good health and CMV-seronegative. CDR3s include the opening cysteine and the closing phenylalanine or tryptophan. A D gene is named only where the DNA matches it firmly. The listing skips clone size in some rows; elsewhere it reads once, few, many or a size class.

TRBJ1-3,once,TRBV5-1,.,TGCGCCAGCAGCCTGCCCGGAAACACCATATATTTT,CASSLPGNTIYF
TRBJ2-1,.,TRBV20-1,.,TGCAGTGCTAGGGAGGGGGGGCAGTTCTTC,CSAREGGQFF
TRBJ2-3,.,TRBV11-3,TRBD2,TGTGCCAGCAGCTTACTTAGCGGGAGCCCTACCGGGGATACGCAGTATTTT,CASSLLSGSPTGDTQYF
TRBJ2-7,.,TRBV2,.,TGTGCCAGCAGTGAAGGGAGGACAGCTGACTACGAGCAGTACTTC,CASSEGRTADYEQYF
TRBJ1-4,.,TRBV29-1,.,TGCAGCGTTGGAATATCGGGGACAGAAAAACTGTTTTTT,CSVGISGTEKLFF
TRBJ1-2,.,TRBV11-2,.,TGTGCCAGCAGCTTAGAGACGGGAGCTAACTATGGCTACACCTTC,CASSLETGANYGYTF
TRBJ1-3,.,TRBV7-2,.,TGTGCCAGCAGCCAAACGGCCGGTGGAAACACCATATATTTT,CASSQTAGGNTIYF
TRBJ2-3,.,TRBV18,.,TGTGCCAGCTCCGGGGGAGTAGGGACCACAGATACGCAGTATTTT,CASSGGVGTTDTQYF
TRBJ2-1,.,TRBV5-4,.,TGTGCCAGCAGCTTGGCCGGGGGCGGGCTCCAAAACGACAATGAGCAGTTCTTC,CASSLAGGGLQNDNEQFF
TRBJ2-6,.,TRBV29-1,.,TGCAGCACGACCGAGGCCAACGTCCTGACTTTC,CSTTEANVLTF
TRBJ2-2,.,TRBV7-8,TRBD2,TGTGCCAGCAGCCCAACGACTAGCGGGAGAGAGGGGAACCGGGAGCTGTTTTTT,CASSPTTSGREGNRELFF
TRBJ2-3,.,TRBV5-1,.,TGCGCCAGCAGCTTGGGCAACACTGCTACTACAACGCAGTATTTT,CASSLGNTATTTQYF
TRBJ1-4,.,TRBV11-2,.,TGTGCCAGCAGCCCCAGCGCAAGGGTGGAAAAACTGTTTTTT,CASSPSARVEKLFF
TRBJ2-3,.,TRBV30,.,TGTGCCTGGAGCACAGGCCCCCCTACAGATACGCAGTATTTT,CAWSTGPPTDTQYF
TRBJ2-5,few,TRBV15,.,TGTGCCACCAGCGGGGGGTCGAAAGGGACCCAGTACTTC,CATSGGSKGTQYF
TRBJ1-1,.,TRBV4-3,.,TGCGCCAGCAGCCCACAGACACGTTTGAACACTGAAGCTTTCTTT,CASSPQTRLNTEAFF
TRBJ1-3,.,TRBV11-2,.,TGTGCCAGCAGCCCTCGTTTGGGGATTGCTGGAAACACCATATATTTT,CASSPRLGIAGNTIYF
TRBJ1-1,few,TRBV7-9,.,TGTGCCAGCAGGGCCATGGGGAACACTGAAGCTTTCTTT,CASRAMGNTEAFF
TRBJ1-2,.,TRBV30,TRBD1,TGTGCCTGGAGCTCAAAACAGGGGCGCCTTAACTATGGCTACACCTTC,CAWSSKQGRLNYGYTF
TRBJ1-4,.,TRBV2,.,TGTGCCAGCAGTCTAAGCCCTGAAAAACTGTTTTTT,CASSLSPEKLFF
TRBJ2-7,.,TRBV6-6,.,TGTGCCAGCAGTTACCAGATTTCCTACGAGCAGTACTTC,CASSYQISYEQYF
TRBJ2-3,once,TRBV5-1,.,TGCGCCAGCAGCTTTAGCGAACCCCGGGCAGATACGCAGTATTTT,CASSFSEPRADTQYF
TRBJ2-3,.,TRBV27,.,TGTGCCAGCAGTTTATCGAGGGCAGATACGCAGTATTTT,CASSLSRADTQYF
TRBJ1-4,.,TRBV27,.,TGTGCCAGCAGTTCCACTGGACGGGAAAAACTGTTTTTT,CASSSTGREKLFF
TRBJ1-5,.,TRBV5-4,.,TGTGCCAGCAGCTCTGGGGGGAGGGGGAATCAGCCCCAGCATTTT,CASSSGGRGNQPQHF
TRBJ2-5,.,TRBV6-5,TRBD2,TGTGCCAGCAGTTACCAGGGCGGGAGGGCCGCGGAGACCCAGTACTTC,CASSYQGGRAAETQYF
TRBJ1-5,.,TRBV30,.,TGTGCCTGGAGTGTACGAGAGGACGGGCAGCCCCAGCATTTT,CAWSVREDGQPQHF
TRBJ2-5,many,TRBV6-1,.,TGTGCCAGCAGTGAACGATCGGACGGGCGAGAGACCCAGTACTTC,CASSERSDGRETQYF
TRBJ2-7,.,TRBV7-2,TRBD2,TGTGCCAGCAGCTTAGGGGCTAGCGGGAGAAGCTCGGTGGGGGAGCAGTACTTC,CASSLGASGRSSVGEQYF
TRBJ2-1,few,TRBV28,TRBD2,TGTGCCAGCAGATTCGGGACTAGCTATAACTACAATGAGCAGTTCTTC,CASRFGTSYNYNEQFF
TRBJ2-1,few,TRBV7-3,.,TGTGCCAGCAGCCGAGCTAGAGACAATGAGCAGTTCTTC,CASSRARDNEQFF
TRBJ2-7,.,TRBV28,TRBD1,TGTGCCAGCATAGGGGGACAGGGAATTATCGAGCAGTACTTC,CASIGGQGIIEQYF
TRBJ2-3,once,TRBV28,TRBD2,TGTGCCACGAGACAGGCGGGGGGGGATACGCAGTATTTT,CATRQAGGDTQYF
TRBJ2-4,.,TRBV2,.,TGTGCCAGCAGTGAACAGGAGCTAGCCAAAAACATTCAGTACTTC,CASSEQELAKNIQYF
TRBJ2-5,.,TRBV7-2,TRBD1,TGTGCCAGCAGCCAAACGGGACAGGGGCAAGAGACCCAGTACTTC,CASSQTGQGQETQYF
TRBJ2-3,.,TRBV11-2,TRBD2,TGTGCCAGCAGCAAACAAACCGGGACTAGTGGCACAGATACGCAGTATTTT,CASSKQTGTSGTDTQYF
TRBJ1-1,.,TRBV4-3,.,TGCGCCAGCAGCCTTCAAGGTCACCGTTGGGGCACTGAAGCTTTCTTT,CASSLQGHRWGTEAFF
TRBJ1-1,few,TRBV2,.,TGTGCCAGCAGTGAGGGGGTAGGGGCTGAAGCTTTCTTT,CASSEGVGAEAFF
TRBJ2-5,.,TRBV5-1,.,TGCGCCAGCAGCTTGGTAGGGGGAGAGGGCCAAGAGACCCAGTACTTC,CASSLVGGEGQETQYF
TRBJ1-2,.,TRBV4-3,.,TGCGCCAGCAGCCAAGATACCATCGGGGGGACGCTACTCGGCTATGGCTACACCTTC,CASSQDTIGGTLLGYGYTF
TRBJ2-3,.,TRBV11-2,TRBD1,TGTGCCAGCAGGCCCTGGGACAGGGGACCCACAGATACGCAGTATTTT,CASRPWDRGPTDTQYF
TRBJ1-2,medium-sized,TRBV7-3,TRBD1,TGTGCCAGCAGCCGGGACAGCCTAAGCTACACCTTC,CASSRDSLSYTF
TRBJ2-5,.,TRBV11-3,.,TGTGCCAGCAGCTTAGAGGCCGCCCAAGAGACCCAGTACTTC,CASSLEAAQETQYF
TRBJ1-1,.,TRBV10-3,.,TGTGCCATCGGGAGACAGGACACTGAAGCTTTCTTT,CAIGRQDTEAFF
TRBJ2-5,.,TRBV7-9,TRBD1,TGTGCCAGCAGCCCAGGGACAGGGGGTCAAGAGACCCAGTACTTC,CASSPGTGGQETQYF
TRBJ2-3,.,TRBV7-9,.,TGTGCCAGCAGCTTATTTAGCGGACGCACAGATACGCAGTATTTT,CASSLFSGRTDTQYF
TRBJ2-7,.,TRBV6-5,TRBD1,TGTGCCAGCAGTTACCCAGGGACAGCCGAGCAGTACTTC,CASSYPGTAEQYF
TRBJ2-1,few,TRBV5-1,.,TGCGCCAGCAGCTCGGGCCACCAGGGTCATGAGCAGTTCTTC,CASSSGHQGHEQFF
TRBJ2-1,few,TRBV4-1,TRBD2,TGCGCCAGCAGCCAAGAGGGCGGGAGGGCCGCCTACAATGAGCAGTTCTTC,CASSQEGGRAAYNEQFF
TRBJ1-1,.,TRBV5-4,TRBD1,TGTGCCAGCAGCTACGCATCGGGACAGGGGGCAAGAGCTTTCTTT,CASSYASGQGARAFF
TRBJ1-5,.,TRBV5-1,.,TGCGCCAGCAGCTTCTTACAAGCGGGACCTGTGGGACAGCCCCAGCATTTT,CASSFLQAGPVGQPQHF
TRBJ1-5,.,TRBV30,.,TGTGCCTGGAGTAGTCAGGGGAATCAGCCCCAGCATTTT,CAWSSQGNQPQHF
TRBJ1-4,once,TRBV4-1,.,TGCGCCAGCAGCCAAGTTCGACAGGCGGGGAATGAAAAACTGTTTTTT,CASSQVRQAGNEKLFF